A single sample is the source of the 5 T cell receptor beta chains below, sequenced in a study of blood T cells in healthy people across ages. Primers used in a second PCR of about 7 to 12 cycles were a sample-barcoded 5' primer and a J-beta primer mix. TCRdb fed the 5' RACE reads into MiXCR, producing one record per CDR3 protein. The sample comprises roughly 730,000 distinct CDR3 sequences, 56% of which are singletons, and roughly 25% rests with the top ten. Sequenced material: blood. These receptors were collected from a man between 35 and 55 years old in good health.

The genes are TRBV28 and TRBJ2-7; tentatively, D is TRBD1 (6 bases). Germline lookup yields CDR1 MDHEN and CDR2 SYDVKM. Trimming shortened V by 8 bases and J by 2 bases, and 16 bases separated the two germline ends. The CDR3 totals 14 residues. CDR3 in DNA: TGTGCCAGCTATAACAGGGATCCCCCCTACGAGCAGTACTTC. Translating gives CASYNRDPPYEQYF.

The J gene is TRBJ2-5, the V gene TRBV12-3 or TRBV12-4, with TRBD2 identical over 12 bases. The end of the DNA fits TRBJ2-7 better, so the J call may be wrong. This CDR3 has 15 amino acids. CDR3 nucleotides: TGTGCCAGCAGGCTCGGACTAGCGGGAAACTACGAGCAGTACTTC. It is translated as CASRLGLAGNYEQYF.

The DNA of the CDR3 is TGTACCAGCACGAGTGGACAGTTCCTCAGCTCCTACGAGCAGTACTTC. This codes for CTSTSGQFLSSYEQYF. This chain connects TRBV21-1 to TRBJ2-7; no check of the table's D call, TRBD1, against the DNA was made. TRBV21-1 is marked as a pseudogene. CDR3 length: 16 residues.

This chain joins TRBV12-3 or TRBV12-4 and TRBJ1-6, with D unresolved. The CDR3 has 13 residues. V was cut by 5 bases and J by 9 bases, with 11 bases left in between. The CDR3 reads CASSIKGGSPLHF. In nucleotides, the CDR3 is TGTGCCAGCAGTATCAAGGGTGGTTCACCCCTCCACTTT.

This chain links TRBV28 with TRBJ2-7; 7 bases are shared with TRBD2. This CDR3 is 13 amino acids long. V lost 5 bases and J lost 4; bases outside the gene matches: 5. The germline CDR1 and CDR2 sequences are MDHEN and SYDVKM. Here the CDR3 reads CASSTSAGYEQYF. The CDR3, as DNA: TGTGCCAGCAGTACTAGCGCCGGGTACGAGCAGTACTTC.